The table lists the clone carrying this T cell receptor (beta chain) with many counts. The data stem from a study of Graves' ophthalmopathy and Graves' hyperthyroidism. The length of the CDR3 is 13 residues. The germline V gene encodes CDR1 SGHTS and CDR2 YDEGEE. The germline V and J ends were trimmed by 4 bases and 8 bases, with 10 bases remaining between them. The authors amplified TCR beta CDR3 regions from RNA transcripts. Second-round multiplex PCR came after first-round RT-PCR with HTBI primers. MiXCR, applied by TCRdb to the multiplex PCR reads, yields one record per CDR3 protein. The data hold hundreds of thousands of distinct CDR3 sequences, with 40% observed a single time.

The rearrangement links TRBV5-8 to TRBJ1-6, with D uncertain. This TCR came from an adult man with Graves' ophthalmopathy. Specimen: peripheral blood. CDR3 nucleotide sequence: TGTGCCAGCAGCACGGGTCGCGATTCACCCCTCCACTTT. Amino acid sequence: CASSTGRDSPLHF.